These 15 T cell receptor beta chains were all obtained from the same sample, sequenced in a study of radiation and T cells in renal cell carcinoma. Produced via immunoSEQ multiplex PCR; TCRdb's table is partial and in-frame only. The sample includes 130,000 or so clones, around four fifths of them seen just once. This sample's time point: baseline pretreatment blood. Stated treatment: 15 Gy SBRT to primary tumor, nephrectomy 4 weeks later. Sequencing used blood, obtained from a patient whose treatment included radiotherapy and nephrectomy. These receptors all come from a woman aged 45-59 years with renal cell carcinoma.

This clone was detected only once. The V call is TRBV28, the J call TRBJ1-1; a weak D match, TRBD1 (5 bases). The ends were cut back, 3 bases at V and 1 base at J, with 9 bases in the middle. Germline V gives CDR1 MDHEN, CDR2 SYDVKM. The CDR3 loop spans 14 amino acids. CDR3 sequence: CASSFPTENTEAFF. The CDR3 region has the DNA TGTGCCAGCAGTTTCCCGACAGAGAACACTGAAGCTTTCTTT.

This clone was seen more than once but under ten times. The gene calls are TRBV6-1 and TRBJ1-1, with D unresolved. The CDR3 contains 13 residues. CDR1 is MNHNS, CDR2 SASEGT, per germline. V lost 6 bases to trimming and J lost 1 base, with 9 bases between them. The CDR3 spells CASSGLQNTEAFF. DNA for the CDR3: TGTGCCAGCAGCGGACTCCAGAACACTGAAGCTTTCTTT.

The chain carries TRBV5-1 and TRBJ1-4; 9 positions agree with TRBD1. V was clipped by 2 bases and J by 8 bases; unmatched bases: 4. The CDR3 runs 14 residues. Germline V CDR1 and CDR2: SGHRS, YFSETQ. The CDR3 sequence: CASSLGQGREKLFF. DNA of the CDR3: TGCGCCAGCAGCTTAGGACAGGGGCGCGAAAAACTGTTTTTT.

The gene calls are TRBV30 and TRBJ1-5; tentatively, D is TRBD1 (5 bases). Per germline, CDR1 GTSNPN and CDR2 SVGIG (reference sequence). CDR3 length equals 13 residues. Trimming stripped 5 bases from V and 2 bases from J, with 10 bases between. The CDR3 sequence is CAWAGTGNQPQHF. CDR3 sequence (DNA): TGTGCCTGGGCCGGGACTGGCAATCAGCCCCAGCATTTT.

J is TRBJ2-7 and V is TRBV18; 8 bases match TRBD1. V shed 2 bases and J 5 bases; nucleotides not matched to a gene: 2. This CDR3 is built from 13 residues. Germline CDR1 reads KGHSH; CDR2 reads LQKENI. CDR3 sequence: CASSPAGGHEQYF. The DNA for the CDR3 is TGTGCCAGCTCACCAGCAGGGGGCCACGAGCAGTACTTC.

V gene TRBV4-2 combines with J gene TRBJ1-5; D remains unclear. The CDR3 covers 17 residues. Per germline, CDR1 LGHNA and CDR2 YNFKEQ. V lost 1 base, J lost 3 bases, and 16 bases lay in between. The CDR3 DNA sequence: TGTGCCAGCAGCCAAGTGGGTGGGCCGGGCTCCAATCAGCCCCAGCATTTT. Its protein is CASSQVGGPGSNQPQHF.

The genes are TRBV10-1 and TRBJ2-5; D is ambiguous. CDR3 length equals 14 residues. CDR1 and CDR2 (germline): WNHNN, SYGVQD (reference sequence). Trimming cost V 0 bases and J 1 base, with 6 bases left between them. As DNA, the CDR3 is TGCGCCAGCAGTGAGTCGTCAGCCCAAGAGACCCAGTACTTC. Its translation: CASSESSAQETQYF.

This chain uses TRBV5-6 with TRBJ1-1; 9 nucleotides align to TRBD1. CDR1 is SGHDT and CDR2 is YYEEEE in the germline V gene. This CDR3 region has 15 residues. V lost 2 bases to trimming and J lost 0 bases; unmatched junction nucleotides: 2. This chain's CDR3 is CASSFGTGMNTEAFF. CDR3 DNA sequence: TGTGCCAGCAGCTTTGGGACAGGGATGAACACTGAAGCTTTCTTT.

The chain recombines TRBV6-5 with TRBJ1-3, with D unresolved. V was cut by 7 bases and J by 0 bases, with 10 bases left in between. In germline, CDR1 is MNHEY, CDR2 SVGAGI. This CDR3 comprises 14 residues. CDR3 nucleotides: TGTGCCAGCAAGGACGCTTACTCTGGAAACACCATATATTTT. Protein product: CASKDAYSGNTIYF.

V usage is TRBV5-4 and J usage is TRBJ1-4, with D uncertain. CDR1 is SGHNT and CDR2 is YYREEE in the germline V gene (reference sequence). The CDR3 length is 15 residues. Trimming removed 3 bases at V and 7 bases at J, with 16 bases between. The DNA of the CDR3 is TGTGCCAGCAGCTCAGGACGATTCAGTAGTGAAAAACTGTTTTTT. Translation gives CASSSGRFSSEKLFF.

The rearrangement uses TRBV9 and TRBJ2-5; D is possibly TRBD1 (5 bases). Trimming cost V 3 bases and J 5 bases, with 17 bases left between them. CDR1 and CDR2 from the germline V gene are SGDLS and YYNGEE. CDR3 length equals 15 residues. In DNA form, the CDR3 reads TGTGCCAGCAGCGCTCAAAGCCGGCAGGGCGAGACCCAGTACTTC. It yields the protein CASSAQSRQGETQYF.

The chain carries TRBV7-9 and TRBJ2-7; D remains unclear. The germline CDR1 and CDR2 sequences are SEHNR and FQNEAQ (reference sequence). The CDR3 has 13 amino acids. V was pared by 2 bases and J by 6 bases, with 11 bases between. CDR3 region: CASSLNSVTEQYF. The CDR3 region has the DNA TGTGCCAGCAGCTTAAATTCGGTTACCGAGCAGTACTTC.

V is TRBV25-1 and J is TRBJ2-7; D possibly corresponds to TRBD2 (5 bases). Germline CDR1 reads MGHDK; CDR2 reads SYGVNS. Trimming shortened V by 6 bases and J by 0 bases, and 9 bases separated the two germline ends. There are 13 residues in the CDR3. CDR3 in DNA: TGTGCCAGCAGGGACTTCAGCTCCTACGAGCAGTACTTC. It translates to CASRDFSSYEQYF.

This chain connects TRBV7-9 to TRBJ1-2; D call uncertain. The V and J ends lost 1 base and 3 bases respectively, with 9 bases between them. The CDR3 sequence is 14 residues long. Per germline, CDR1 SEHNR and CDR2 FQNEAQ (reference sequence). The CDR3 nucleotides are TGTGCCAGCAGCTTAGGTTTGGGCCACTATGGCTACACCTTC. This sequence encodes CASSLGLGHYGYTF.

The chain uses TRBV5-6 and TRBJ2-3, with 10 bases matching TRBD2. Germline-derived CDR1 and CDR2 are SGHDT and YYEEEE. The CDR3 contains 16 residues. V shed 1 base and J 2 bases; nucleotides not matched to a gene: 4. The CDR3 DNA is TGTGCCAGCAGCTTGTCCCTAGCGGGGGTCACAGATACGCAGTATTTT. This encodes CASSLSLAGVTDTQYF.